Following are 29 T cell receptor beta chains from one sample sequenced in a study of OX40 agonist ivuxolimab in advanced cancers. Receptor libraries were prepared by the immunoSEQ multiplex PCR assay. Drawn from immuneACCESS, this table holds only the in-frame rearrangements with V and J called that TCRdb kept. Clones are partly lost; checked studies trace under half to an unresolved V gene and leave the rest unexplained. Here the sample has 64,000 or so clones; 83% occur a single time. Clones ranked in the top ten supply 0.65% to 0.85% of the sample. The sample here was CD4+ or CD8+ T cells sorted from blood, taken in a trial of the OX40 agonist ivuxolimab. The receptors were gathered from an adult with an advanced solid tumor such as melanoma, head and neck, liver or kidney cancer.

This clone was observed a single time. The rearrangement uses TRBV7-2 and TRBJ1-5; D is unclear. The CDR3 is 16 residues long. The germline CDR1 and CDR2 sequences are SGHTA and FQGNSA. The ends were cut back, 2 bases at V and 0 bases at J, with 11 bases in the middle. CDR3 bases: TGTGCCAGCAGCTTAAGGGTGGGTTCTAGCAATCAGCCCCAGCATTTT. Translated: CASSLRVGSSNQPQHF.

This chain joins TRBV7-2 and TRBJ2-1; TRBD2 aligns across 14 bases. V lost 1 base and J lost 6; bases outside the gene matches: 2. This CDR3 contains 16 residues. Germline V lookup: CDR1 SGHTA, CDR2 FQGNSA. CDR3 protein: CASSLEGTSGSNEQFF. The DNA for the CDR3 is TGTGCCAGCAGCTTAGAAGGGACTAGCGGGAGCAATGAGCAGTTCTTC.

The V call is TRBV15, the J call TRBJ1-4; D unclear. The CDR3 extends over 16 amino acids. Germline-derived CDR1 and CDR2 are LNHNV and YYDKDF (reference sequence). V was clipped by 0 bases and J by 0 bases, with 8 bases between them. For the CDR3, the DNA is TGTGCCACCAGCAGAGATCGCTCGGCAACTAATGAAAAACTGTTTTTT. The encoded protein is CATSRDRSATNEKLFF.

This clone was counted a single time. This chain uses TRBV18 with TRBJ1-2; possible D gene TRBD1, 5 bases. V lost 0 bases and J 1 base, leaving 12 bases between the germline ends. Germline V gene lookup returns CDR1 KGHSH and CDR2 LQKENI. This CDR3 has 16 amino acids. CDR3 protein: CASSPPGGNNNYGYTF. Written as DNA, the CDR3 is TGTGCCAGCTCACCACCGGGGGGTAACAATAACTATGGCTACACCTTC.

The gene calls are TRBV11-2 and TRBJ2-7; D call uncertain. The CDR3 has 15 residues. Trimming cost V 0 bases and J 1 base, with 10 bases left between them. CDR1 SGHAT and CDR2 FQNNGV come from the germline V gene. The CDR3 protein is CASSLDRSPSYEQYF. CDR3 coding DNA: TGTGCCAGCAGCTTAGATCGCAGTCCTTCCTACGAGCAGTACTTC.

The gene calls are TRBV30 and TRBJ1-2, with D possibly being TRBD1 (5 bases). The V gene's germline CDR1 is GTSNPN and CDR2 SVGIG (reference sequence). The CDR3 is 14 residues long. The V and J ends lost 2 bases and 4 bases respectively, with 14 bases between them. The CDR3 sequence is CAWSRGGVGYGYTF. CDR3 bases: TGTGCCTGGAGTCGCGGGGGTGTTGGCTATGGCTACACCTTC.

The chain employs TRBV15 and TRBJ2-7; TRBD2 might be the D (6 bases). Germline CDR1 is LNHNV and CDR2 is YYDKDF (reference sequence). This CDR3 is built from 15 residues. V lost 1 base, J lost 0 bases, and 10 bases lay in between. The CDR3 DNA is TGTGCCACCAGCAGAGGCGGGACTGGCTCCTACGAGCAGTACTTC. This sequence encodes CATSRGGTGSYEQYF.

V gene TRBV20-1 combines with J gene TRBJ2-7, with D hard to call. This CDR3 is built from 11 residues. V dropped 0 bases and J dropped 4 bases, with 4 bases sitting between them. Germline CDR1 is DFQATT and CDR2 is SNEGSKA (reference sequence). In nucleotides, the CDR3 is TGCAGTGCTAGAGATCAGTACGAGCAGTACTTC. It specifies CSARDQYEQYF.

The chain recombines TRBV6-5 with TRBJ2-2, with D perhaps TRBD1 (5 bases). Germline values: CDR1 MNHEY, CDR2 SVGAGI. V lost 5 bases, J lost 3 bases, and 13 bases lay in between. The CDR3 has 15 amino acids. Here the CDR3 DNA reads TGTGCCAGCAGTCCGACGTTGGGGCACACCGGGGAGCTGTTTTTT. Its protein product is CASSPTLGHTGELFF.

In its sample, this clone was seen a few times. The chain links TRBV19 to TRBJ1-4; D may be TRBD1 (6 bases). The CDR3 has 11 residues. Trimming pared 5 bases from V and 11 bases from J, leaving 9 bases between. Germline V gives CDR1 LNHDA, CDR2 SQIVND (reference sequence). CDR3 coding DNA: TGTGCCAGTAGTCCCGGACAGAAACTGTTTTTT. Translating it yields CASSPGQKLFF.

The V gene is TRBV6-5, the J gene TRBJ1-3; 8 positions agree with TRBD1. The CDR3 runs to 15 residues. V shed 7 bases, J shed 0 bases, and the junction held 5 bases outside the gene matches. Germline CDR1 and CDR2: MNHEY and SVGAGI. CDR3 DNA: TGTGCCAGCATCCGAGACAGGGGCTCTGGAAACACCATATATTTT. Translating gives CASIRDRGSGNTIYF.

J is TRBJ2-7 and V is TRBV6-1; D tentatively reads TRBD1 or TRBD2 (5 bases each). Between the trimmed V and J ends, which lost 3 bases and 8 bases, there was a span of 17 bases. The length of the CDR3 is 14 residues. Germline V gives CDR1 MNHNS, CDR2 SASEGT. CDR3 nucleotide sequence: TGTGCCAGCAGTGACACCGGGACCGCTATCAAGCAGTACTTC. It is translated as CASSDTGTAIKQYF.

The table lists this clone with a few counts. The CDR3 DNA reads TGTGCCAGCTCACCACCTAGCGGGGGCACCGGGGAGCTGTTTTTT. It encodes CASSPPSGGTGELFF. The chain links TRBV18 to TRBJ2-2; TRBD2 agrees at 9 bases. The V gene's germline CDR1 is KGHSH and CDR2 LQKENI. V lost 0 bases, J lost 4 bases, and 0 bases stayed unmatched. The CDR3 has 15 residues. Variable domain in full (rest from reference TRBV18 and TRBJ2-2): NAGVMQNPRHLVRRRGQEARLRCSPMKGHSHVYWYRQLPEEGLKFMVYLQKENIIDESGMPKERFSAEFPKEGPSILRIQQVVRGDSAAYFCASSPPSGGTGELFFGEGSRLTVL.

The chain uses TRBV9 and TRBJ1-2; D is perhaps TRBD1 (6 bases). Germline CDR1 and CDR2: SGDLS and YYNGEE. V gave up 3 bases and J gave up 6 bases, with 6 bases separating them. The CDR3 covers 11 residues. CDR3 DNA sequence: TGTGCCAGCAGCGGACAGGATGGCTACACCTTC. It yields the protein CASSGQDGYTF.

This chain's CDR3 is CAISDVAGGTDTQYF. The CDR3 DNA reads as TGTGCCATCAGTGACGTAGCGGGAGGCACAGATACGCAGTATTTT. J is TRBJ2-3 and V is TRBV10-3; 9 nucleotides align to TRBD2. The germline CDR1 and CDR2 sequences are ENHRY and SYGVKD. This CDR3 is built from 15 residues. V shed 3 bases and J 1 base; nucleotides not matched to a gene: 2.

The chain links TRBV7-9 to TRBJ1-3; the D is unclear. Trimming removed 6 bases from V and 0 bases from J, with 15 bases in between. The V gene's germline CDR1 is SEHNR and CDR2 FQNEAQ (reference sequence). CDR3 length equals 16 residues. The CDR3 nucleotides are TGTGCCAGCAGACCCCCGGCATGGGGCTCTGGAAACACCATATATTTT. It codes for CASRPPAWGSGNTIYF.

The chain uses TRBV23-1 and TRBJ2-3; TRBD2 aligns across 9 bases. TRBV23-1 is marked as an open reading frame, function uncertain. This CDR3 region has 15 residues. The V and J ends lost 3 bases and 1 base, in that order; junction bases with no gene match: 2. The CDR3 nucleotides read TGCGCCAGCAGTCAGGAGCGGGGGGGCACAGATACGCAGTATTTT. This sequence encodes CASSQERGGTDTQYF.

The gene calls are TRBV5-1 and TRBJ2-7, with TRBD2 identical over 8 bases. The germline CDR1 and CDR2 sequences are SGHRS and YFSETQ. The V and J ends lost 3 bases and 2 bases, in that order; junction bases with no gene match: 10. This CDR3 has 16 amino acids. Here the CDR3 DNA reads TGCGCCAGCAGCTCAAGTGGCGGGGGGAGGGCCTACGAGCAGTACTTC. It encodes CASSSSGGGRAYEQYF.

This chain uses TRBV7-2 with TRBJ1-1, with D possibly being TRBD1 (5 bases). The CDR3 is 15 amino acids. V gave up 1 base and J gave up 5 bases, with 14 bases separating them. CDR1 and CDR2 from the germline V gene are SGHTA and FQGNSA. CDR3 DNA: TGTGCCAGCAGCTTAGGGGGACCCGGAGGAACTGAAGCTTTCTTT. Translating it yields CASSLGGPGGTEAFF. Full variable domain (remainder filled in from reference TRBV7-2 and TRBJ1-1): GAGVSQSPSNKVTEKGKDVELRCDPISGHTALYWYRQSLGQGLEFLIYFQGNSAPDKSGLPSDRFSAERTGGSVSTLTIQRTQQEDSAVYLCASSLGGPGGTEAFFGQGTRLTVV.

The chain is built from TRBV5-1 and TRBJ2-2; D is tentatively TRBD1 or TRBD2 (6 bases each). Trimming pared 4 bases from V and 4 bases from J, leaving 11 bases between. The CDR3 has 14 amino acids. Germline CDR1 reads SGHRS; CDR2 reads YFSETQ. CDR3 sequence: CASSAGQSTGELFF. In nucleotides, the CDR3 is TGCGCCAGCAGCGCGGGACAAAGCACCGGGGAGCTGTTTTTT. Variable domain in full (rest from reference TRBV5-1 and TRBJ2-2): KAGVTQTPRYLIKTRGQQVTLSCSPISGHRSVSWYQQTPGQGLQFLFEYFSETQRNKGNFPGRFSGRQFSNSRSEMNVSTLELGDSALYLCASSAGQSTGELFFGEGSRLTVL.

This sequence joins TRBV11-2 and TRBJ2-5; D may be TRBD1 or TRBD2 (5 bases each). The length of the CDR3 is 14 residues. Germline V gene data show CDR1 as SGHAT and CDR2 as FQNNGV. The V gene lost 3 bases and the J gene lost 2 bases, with 10 bases spanning the gap. The CDR3 DNA reads TGTGCCAGCAGCTTCGGGACGCCTCAAGAGACCCAGTACTTC. This translates into CASSFGTPQETQYF.

This chain joins TRBV9 and TRBJ1-4, with 7 bases identical to TRBD1. The CDR3 covers 17 residues. The germline CDR1 and CDR2 sequences are SGDLS and YYNGEE. The J segment lost 4 bases and the V segment lost 3 bases, leaving 12 bases of the junction unmatched. CDR3 protein: CASSGQGSVLGNEKLFF. Written as DNA, the CDR3 is TGTGCCAGCAGCGGACAGGGATCGGTGTTGGGTAATGAAAAACTGTTTTTT.

This chain connects TRBV4-1 to TRBJ2-7; possibly TRBD2 for D (6 bases). V was clipped by 4 bases and J by 0 bases, with 16 bases between them. In germline, CDR1 is MGHRA, CDR2 YSYEKL. The CDR3 spans 16 residues. The CDR3 loop is CASSLPGRRSSYEQYF. The CDR3 nucleotides read TGCGCCAGCAGCCTCCCGGGGAGGAGGAGCTCCTACGAGCAGTACTTC.

The chain uses TRBV11-3 and TRBJ2-7; 8 nucleotides line up with TRBD2. The germline gives CDR1 SGHNT, CDR2 YENEEA. J gave up 6 bases and V 0 bases, and 7 bases lay outside the gene matches. CDR3 length: 15 amino acids. CDR3 region: CASSLDGTSVSEQYF. In DNA, the CDR3 is TGTGCCAGCAGCTTAGACGGGACTAGTGTTTCCGAGCAGTACTTC.

The chain recombines TRBV5-1 with TRBJ2-5; D call uncertain. This CDR3 region has 11 residues. V dropped 7 bases and J dropped 4 bases, with 8 bases sitting between them. Germline V lookup: CDR1 SGHRS, CDR2 YFSETQ. Here the CDR3 reads CASVLGETQYF. In nucleotides, the CDR3 is TGCGCCAGCGTCCTTGGAGAGACCCAGTACTTC.

The rearrangement uses TRBV2 and TRBJ1-2, with D possibly matching TRBD1 (6 bases). Germline V gene sequence: CDR1 SNHLY, CDR2 FYNNEI. Trimming took off 6 bases at V and 0 bases at J, with 11 bases between the two ends. This CDR3 has 14 residues. CDR3 DNA: TGTGCCAGCAGCGCCGGGACATCTAACTATGGCTACACCTTC. This sequence encodes CASSAGTSNYGYTF.

This clone occurred once. V is TRBV19 and J is TRBJ2-7; 11 nucleotides match TRBD2. The CDR3 has 15 amino acids. The germline V gene has CDR1 LNHDA and CDR2 SQIVND (reference sequence). V shed 8 bases and J 5 bases; nucleotides not matched to a gene: 11. The CDR3, as DNA: TGTGCCAGTGGCAACCCGGGACTAGCGGTCCACGAGCAGTACTTC. It encodes CASGNPGLAVHEQYF.

The J gene is TRBJ2-1, the V gene TRBV6-4, with 12 bases fitting TRBD2. Germline V gives CDR1 MRHNA, CDR2 SNTAGT. The CDR3 sequence is 14 residues long. Losses at the gene ends were 6 bases for V and 7 bases for J; bases not matched to a gene: 4. This CDR3 is CASSRLAGVNEQFF. The DNA for the CDR3 is TGTGCCAGCAGCAGACTAGCGGGAGTGAATGAGCAGTTCTTC.

The chain couples TRBV19 to TRBJ1-2; maybe TRBD1 (6 bases). CDR1 and CDR2 (germline): LNHDA, SQIVND (reference sequence). This CDR3 spans 13 amino acids. With 10 bases removed from V and 8 bases from J, the gap between germline ends came to 20 bases. The CDR3 loop reads CATPLRGGGGYTF. The CDR3 DNA follows: TGTGCCACCCCACTCAGGGGAGGAGGAGGCTACACCTTC. The full variable domain, rest sourced from reference TRBV19 and TRBJ1-2, is DGGITQSPKYLFRKEGQNVTLSCEQNLNHDAMYWYRQDPGQGLRLIYYSQIVNDFQKGDIAEGYSVSREKKESFPLTVTSAQKNPTAFYLCATPLRGGGGYTFGSGTRLTVV.